Presented here are 32 T cell receptor beta chains from one specimen sequenced in a study of cytomegalovirus exposure and HLA in healthy donors. 13 Jbeta primers and 60 Vbeta primers were used for the PCR. TCRdb's table, derived via immunoSEQ multiplex PCR, lists solely in-frame clones and lacks some. Among under 75,000 clones listed, 74% were seen once. Sample: PBMCs. All receptors derive from a human donor in good health.

V is TRBV28 and J is TRBJ2-1; D ambiguous. With 2 bases removed from V and 2 bases from J, the gap between germline ends came to 10 bases. The germline V gene encodes CDR1 MDHEN and CDR2 SYDVKM. This CDR3 comprises 15 residues. CDR3 residues: CASSLVPEAYNEQFF. The CDR3 DNA reads as TGTGCCAGCAGTTTAGTCCCAGAAGCCTACAATGAGCAGTTCTTC.

V and J are TRBV27 and TRBJ2-7, with TRBD2 matching 9 bases. CDR3 length: 16 residues. From germline, CDR1 is MNHEY and CDR2 SMNVEV (reference sequence). Unmatched junction bases numbered 10, after V lost 5 bases and J lost 2 bases. The CDR3 is CASSPPLAGSTYEQYF. The CDR3 DNA is TGTGCCAGCAGTCCCCCGCTAGCGGGGTCCACCTACGAGCAGTACTTC.

This chain connects TRBV30 to TRBJ1-2; the match to TRBD1 covers 9 bases. The V gene's germline CDR1 is GTSNPN and CDR2 SVGIG (reference sequence). Trimming took 8 bases from V and 3 from J; bases not matched to a gene: 7. The CDR3 has 13 amino acids. The CDR3 DNA is TGTGCCCGCCGGGACAGGGAGGACTATGGCTACACCTTC. It encodes CARRDREDYGYTF. Together with reference TRBV30 and TRBJ1-2, the CDR3 gives the full variable domain: SQTIHQWPATLVQPVGSPLSLECTVEGTSNPNLYWYRQAAGRGLQLLFYSVGIGQISSEVPQNLSASRPQDRQFILSSKKLLLSDSGFYLCARRDREDYGYTFGSGTRLTVV.

The chain carries TRBV13 and TRBJ2-1; the match to TRBD2 covers 7 bases. Trimming took 4 bases from V and 6 from J; bases not matched to a gene: 9. In germline, CDR1 is PRHDT, CDR2 FYEKMQ (reference sequence). This CDR3 has 15 amino acids. The CDR3 spells CASSSPLAALNEQFF. CDR3 DNA: TGTGCCAGCAGCTCCCCCCTAGCGGCCCTCAATGAGCAGTTCTTC.

The V gene is TRBV7-9, the J gene TRBJ1-2; the match to TRBD1 covers 7 bases. Germline V lookup: CDR1 SEHNR, CDR2 FQNEAQ (reference sequence). The ends lost 4 bases at V and 2 bases at J; junction bases unmatched: 7. This CDR3 is built from 15 residues. CDR3 nucleotide sequence: TGTGCCAGCAGCTACGCGGGACAGCAAAACTATGGCTACACCTTC. Residues: CASSYAGQQNYGYTF.

The chain carries TRBV9 and TRBJ2-3; 11 positions match TRBD2. Germline assignment: CDR1 SGDLS and CDR2 YYNGEE. The CDR3 totals 16 residues. Unmatched junction bases numbered 6, after V lost 4 bases and J lost 2 bases. The CDR3 nucleotides read TGTGCCAGCAGCCCGGGGACTAGCGGTTACACAGATACGCAGTATTTT. It translates to CASSPGTSGYTDTQYF.

This clone occurred once. The rearrangement links TRBV27 to TRBJ2-7, with D maybe TRBD2 (5 bases). The CDR3 has 12 amino acids. Looked up from germline, CDR1 is MNHEY and CDR2 is SMNVEV (reference sequence). V was pared by 4 bases and J by 6 bases, with 10 bases between. DNA for the CDR3: TGTGCCAGCAGTTCAGAGCGGAGCGAGCAGTACTTC. As protein: CASSSERSEQYF.

This sequence joins TRBV19 and TRBJ1-2, with D unresolved. CDR3 size: 15 residues. Germline CDR1 reads LNHDA; CDR2 reads SQIVND (reference sequence). V was clipped by 3 bases and J by 4 bases, with 15 bases between them. The CDR3 protein is CASSIFSFGGYGYTF. The CDR3 nucleotides are TGTGCCAGTAGTATCTTCTCTTTCGGCGGCTATGGCTACACCTTC.

The rearrangement links TRBV29-1 to TRBJ1-4, with D unresolved. The CDR3 is 13 residues long. Trimming pared 1 base from V and 5 bases from J, leaving 8 bases between. Germline V gene sequence: CDR1 SQVTM, CDR2 ANQGSEA. CDR3 sequence: CSVEGLGNEKLFF. For the CDR3, the DNA is TGCAGCGTTGAAGGTCTCGGGAATGAAAAACTGTTTTTT.

This sequence joins TRBV28 and TRBJ1-2; a weak D match, TRBD1 (6 bases). Trimming left V 4 bases short and J 2 bases short, with 14 bases between. Germline V CDR1 and CDR2: MDHEN, SYDVKM. This CDR3 region has 15 residues. The CDR3 sequence is CASSSVDRMNYGYTF. The DNA of the CDR3 is TGTGCCAGCAGTTCCGTAGACAGGATGAACTATGGCTACACCTTC.

This clone was found a few times. CDR3 protein: CAWSSTGLYGYTF. CDR3 sequence (DNA): TGTGCCTGGAGCTCTACAGGGTTGTATGGCTACACCTTC. The J gene is TRBJ1-2, the V gene TRBV30, with D possibly matching TRBD1 (6 bases). Germline V gene sequence: CDR1 GTSNPN, CDR2 SVGIG (reference sequence). V lost 3 bases and J 5 bases, leaving 13 bases between the germline ends. The CDR3 sequence is 13 residues long.

This clone occurred once. The chain uses TRBV5-6 and TRBJ1-2; TRBD1 is a possible D gene (6 bases). The CDR3 consists of 16 residues. V was pared by 0 bases and J by 2 bases, with 14 bases between. Germline CDR1 reads SGHDT; CDR2 reads YYEEEE. The DNA for the CDR3 is TGTGCCAGCAGCTTGGGTGGTACAGGGATCAACTATGGCTACACCTTC. It yields the protein CASSLGGTGINYGYTF. The full variable domain, in which reference TRBV5-6 and TRBJ1-2 provide the parts outside the CDR3, is DAGVTQSPTHLIKTRGQQVTLRCSPKSGHDTVSWYQQALGQGPQFIFQYYEEEERQRGNFPDRFSGHQFPNYSSELNVNALLLGDSALYLCASSLGGTGINYGYTFGSGTRLTVV.

This chain joins TRBV30 and TRBJ2-7, with D unresolved. The ends were cut back, 5 bases at V and 7 bases at J, with 21 bases in the middle. The CDR3 loop spans 14 amino acids. Germline-derived CDR1 and CDR2 are GTSNPN and SVGIG (reference sequence). CDR3 amino acids: CAWGSSYSGWEQYF. Written as DNA, the CDR3 is TGTGCCTGGGGTTCCTCTTACTCCGGTTGGGAGCAGTACTTC.

This clone showed up just once. The rearrangement joins TRBV14 to TRBJ2-7; 9 bases are shared with TRBD1. This CDR3 spans 14 amino acids. V gave up 2 bases and J gave up 3 bases; unmatched junction bases: 2. In germline, CDR1 is SGHDN, CDR2 FVKESK. The CDR3 sequence: CASSQRGQGYEQYF. CDR3 in DNA: TGTGCCAGCAGCCAAAGGGGACAGGGCTACGAGCAGTACTTC.

V and J are TRBV9 and TRBJ2-1, with TRBD1 matching 9 bases. CDR3 size: 15 residues. Germline CDR1 and CDR2: SGDLS and YYNGEE. V lost 3 bases, J lost 5 bases, and 6 bases stayed unmatched. This CDR3 is CASSATGGQDNEQFF. CDR3 bases: TGTGCCAGCAGCGCCACAGGGGGCCAGGACAATGAGCAGTTCTTC.

This sequence joins TRBV5-1 and TRBJ1-6; TRBD1 matches at 8 bases. Trimming took 4 bases from V and 5 from J; bases not matched to a gene: 5. Germline CDR1 reads SGHRS; CDR2 reads YFSETQ. The CDR3 runs to 15 residues. The CDR3 spells CASSADRVHNSPLHF. CDR3 sequence (DNA): TGCGCCAGCAGCGCGGACAGGGTACATAATTCACCCCTCCACTTT.

The J gene is TRBJ2-7, the V gene TRBV7-9, with D possibly matching TRBD2 (6 bases). The germline V gene encodes CDR1 SEHNR and CDR2 FQNEAQ (reference sequence). The V end was cut by 4 bases, the J end by 4 bases, with 8 bases between. This CDR3 contains 12 residues. Here the CDR3 reads CASSSGEYEQYF. The CDR3 DNA follows: TGTGCCAGCAGCTCGGGGGAGTACGAGCAGTACTTC.

In its sample, this clone was seen a few times. The chain uses TRBV6-1 and TRBJ2-7, with D possibly being TRBD1 (5 bases). The CDR3 covers 14 residues. Trimming shortened V by 6 bases and J by 0 bases, and 12 bases separated the two germline ends. Germline-derived CDR1 and CDR2 are MNHNS and SASEGT. The CDR3 DNA sequence: TGTGCCAGCAGCCGTGACAGTGGCTCCTACGAGCAGTACTTC. This encodes CASSRDSGSYEQYF.

The genes are TRBV21-1 and TRBJ1-1; the table's D gene call, TRBD1, was not cross checked with the DNA. TRBV21-1 is a pseudogene segment. The CDR3 is 15 residues long. This CDR3 is CASSLGQAEDTEAFF. In DNA form, the CDR3 reads TGTGCCAGCAGCCTGGGACAGGCCGAGGACACTGAAGCTTTCTTT.

The rearrangement joins TRBV7-9 to TRBJ2-3, with TRBD2 matching over 7 bases. With 10 bases clipped from V and 2 bases from J, the junction kept 9 bases outside the gene matches. The CDR3 has 14 amino acids. Germline V gene lookup returns CDR1 SEHNR and CDR2 FQNEAQ (reference sequence). CDR3 nucleotides: TGTGCCACCCCTGGGACTACCTACACAGATACGCAGTATTTT. Its protein product is CATPGTTYTDTQYF.

The chain has TRBV6-5 and TRBJ2-1, with 7 bases fitting TRBD1. The CDR3 covers 15 residues. Trimming took 2 bases from V and 7 from J; bases not matched to a gene: 8. CDR1 MNHEY and CDR2 SVGAGI come from the germline V gene. The CDR3 nucleotides read TGTGCCAGCAGTTACGAGGGGGCCCGATCGAATGAGCAGTTCTTC. It is translated as CASSYEGARSNEQFF.

This sequence joins TRBV28 and TRBJ1-1; maybe TRBD1 (5 bases). This CDR3 spans 14 amino acids. Trimming shortened V by 2 bases and J by 2 bases, and 9 bases separated the two germline ends. CDR1 and CDR2 from the germline V gene are MDHEN and SYDVKM. In DNA form, the CDR3 reads TGTGCCAGCAGTTTACTTAGGGGAAACACTGAAGCTTTCTTT. It is translated as CASSLLRGNTEAFF.

The chain uses TRBV2 and TRBJ2-7, with D perhaps TRBD2 (5 bases). In germline, CDR1 is SNHLY, CDR2 FYNNEI. The CDR3 is 16 amino acids. The V and J ends lost 4 bases and 1 base respectively, with 17 bases between them. The CDR3 DNA is TGTGCCAGCAGTGGTAACGGAGGTCTTTTATCCTACGAGCAGTACTTC. Protein sequence: CASSGNGGLLSYEQYF.

J is TRBJ2-7 and V is TRBV9, with D possibly being TRBD2 (6 bases). Trimming took off 4 bases at V and 6 bases at J, with 17 bases between the two ends. In germline, CDR1 is SGDLS, CDR2 YYNGEE. This CDR3 region has 14 residues. This CDR3 is CASSPDLGAGEQYF. The CDR3 nucleotides read TGTGCCAGCAGCCCTGACTTGGGAGCGGGCGAGCAGTACTTC.

The chain carries TRBV9 and TRBJ2-1; 8 bases line up with TRBD2. Trimming took 2 bases from V and 2 from J; bases not matched to a gene: 3. The germline V gene has CDR1 SGDLS and CDR2 YYNGEE. CDR3 length: 15 amino acids. In DNA form, the CDR3 reads TGTGCCAGCAGCGTGGCGGGAGGACCCTACAATGAGCAGTTCTTC. Encoded protein: CASSVAGGPYNEQFF.

J is TRBJ2-1 and V is TRBV7-3, with 9 bases matching TRBD2. CDR3 length: 15 amino acids. The junction had 5 bases not matched to a gene; V was cut back by 5 bases and J by 3 bases. CDR1 is SGHTA, CDR2 FQGTGA, per germline. As DNA, the CDR3 is TGTGCCAGCAGCCTAGAGACTAGCGGCTACAATGAGCAGTTCTTC. As protein: CASSLETSGYNEQFF.

The table lists this clone with a count of one. The genes are TRBV9 and TRBJ2-1; 7 bases fit TRBD2. V shed 0 bases and J 9 bases; nucleotides not matched to a gene: 6. CDR1 and CDR2 (germline): SGDLS, YYNGEE. CDR3 length: 14 residues. The CDR3 DNA sequence: TGTGCCAGCAGCGTAGAAGGAGGGAGGGGTGAGCAGTTCTTC. This codes for CASSVEGGRGEQFF.

V is TRBV30 and J is TRBJ1-5; no firm D call. The germline gives CDR1 GTSNPN, CDR2 SVGIG (reference sequence). The CDR3 spans 13 residues. Trimming shortened V by 0 bases and J by 7 bases, and 10 bases separated the two germline ends. This chain's CDR3 is CAWSVRGIQPQHF. The DNA for the CDR3 is TGTGCCTGGAGTGTACGGGGAATCCAGCCCCAGCATTTT. Full variable domain (remainder filled in from reference TRBV30 and TRBJ1-5): SQTIHQWPATLVQPVGSPLSLECTVEGTSNPNLYWYRQAAGRGLQLLFYSVGIGQISSEVPQNLSASRPQDRQFILSSKKLLLSDSGFYLCAWSVRGIQPQHFGDGTRLSIL.

The chain has TRBV6-5 and TRBJ2-3; a weak D match, TRBD2 (5 bases). This CDR3 has 15 amino acids. Germline loops: CDR1 MNHEY, CDR2 SVGAGI. The V end lost 7 bases, the J end lost 0 bases, and 14 bases lay between the germline ends. The CDR3: CASNRAAQSTDTQYF. The CDR3 bases are TGTGCCAGCAACAGAGCGGCACAGAGCACAGATACGCAGTATTTT.

V and J are TRBV4-1 and TRBJ2-3; TRBD2 might be the D (6 bases). Trimming removed 1 base at V and 1 base at J, with 9 bases between. Germline V lookup: CDR1 MGHRA, CDR2 YSYEKL. CDR3 length: 15 amino acids. CDR3 residues: CASSQGASGTDTQYF. The CDR3 nucleotides read TGCGCCAGCAGCCAAGGGGCTAGCGGCACAGATACGCAGTATTTT.

J is TRBJ1-1 and V is TRBV7-9; D possibly corresponds to TRBD1 (6 bases). The V gene's germline CDR1 is SEHNR and CDR2 FQNEAQ (reference sequence). The V end lost 5 bases, the J end lost 3 bases, and 10 bases lay between the germline ends. The CDR3 extends over 13 amino acids. Here the CDR3 reads CASSPKGDTEAFF. DNA for the CDR3: TGTGCCAGCAGCCCCAAGGGGGACACTGAAGCTTTCTTT.

The chain is built from TRBV5-1 and TRBJ1-1; TRBD1 aligns across 9 bases. Germline V lookup: CDR1 SGHRS, CDR2 YFSETQ. The V segment lost 8 bases and the J segment 11 bases; nucleotides outside the gene matches: 16. The CDR3 runs 14 residues. The CDR3 DNA reads as TGCGCCAGTAGTCCTTCCGGGACAGGGATCGATGCTTTCTTT. Translated, it gives CASSPSGTGIDAFF.